This T cell receptor (beta chain) was documented in a study of shared clonotypes between healthy human individuals. Study as a whole: CD4 naive and CD4 memory each took three plates per donor, while CD8 naive took two and CD8 memory one. Study-level points and caveats: Though the depth was large, rarefaction showed that sorted-subset sequencing was incomplete.

Genomic DNA of every subset was divided equally among multiple immunoSEQ plates. Replicate PCRs for sorted subsets used 200 ng DNA; this equaled around 28,000 T cell genomes. Measured with immunoSEQ multiplex PCR; TCRdb has only the in-frame clones, and not every one. The profile shows 600,000 or so clones, approximately 95% of them singletons. As to this clone: Antigen specificity is unknown.

CD45RO-negative, CCR7-selected cells formed the naive CD8 fraction, which excluded terminally differentiated effector memory CD45RA+ cells. This CDR3 has 15 amino acids. CDR1 and CDR2 (germline): SGHTA, FQGTGA. The V and J ends lost 4 bases and 5 bases, in that order; junction bases with no gene match: 8. The TCR originated in a woman aged 30 to 39 in good health. The source material was naive CD8+ T cells sorted from blood. This rearrangement joins TRBV7-3 to TRBJ2-3, with 8 bases fitting TRBD2. The CDR3 reads CASSSTGTRGDTQYF. CDR3 coding DNA: TGTGCCAGCAGCTCGACCGGGACTAGAGGAGATACGCAGTATTTT.